This is a list of T cell receptor beta chains from one sample in a study of OX40 agonist ivuxolimab in advanced cancers. Measured with immunoSEQ multiplex PCR; TCRdb has only the in-frame clones, and not every one. The table has approximately 100,000 clones, less than 95% seen once. This material consisted of CD4+ or CD8+ T cells sorted from blood, taken in a trial of the OX40 agonist ivuxolimab. The source of these receptors is an adult with an advanced solid tumor such as melanoma, head and neck, liver or kidney cancer. CDR3s include the opening cysteine and the closing phenylalanine or tryptophan. A D gene is named only where the DNA matches it firmly.

v_gene | d_gene | CDR3aa
TRBV30 | NA | CAWSLQSTDTQYF
TRBV12-5 | TRBD1 | CASGPGQGNEQFF
TRBV9 | TRBD1 | CASSEGGGLNEKLFF
TRBV29-1 | TRBD2 | CSVGRSGTGELFF
TRBV11-3 | NA | CASSYYRNEQFF
TRBV5-1 | TRBD1 | CASTPGQAISYEQYF
TRBV19 | NA | CASSPRQATNEKLFF
TRBV25-1 | TRBD2 | CASSESSLAAKNIQYF
TRBV6-1 | NA | CASRWRGTDTQYF
TRBV2 | NA | CASSAGRKNIQYF